This TCR beta chain was found in a study of T cell clones after liver transplantation. Points from the study as a whole: Circulating graft-donor-reactive CD4 TCRbeta sequences fell significantly post-transplant in 5 of 8 subjects. Small, mixed patient groups and varying post-transplant times limit these conclusions.

Worth noting for this clone: Antigen unknown.

V lost 8 bases to trimming and J lost 7 bases; unmatched junction nucleotides: 23. The germline gives CDR1 MNHEY, CDR2 SMNVEV (reference sequence). This CDR3 is 18 amino acids long. Alloreactive TCRbeta sequences came from sequencing proliferating CFSE-low cells in the MLR. Pre-transplant recipient cells met graft donor PBMCs, splenocytes, lymph-node cells, or third-party PBMCs. TCRdb keeps only in-frame clones here, not all; method: immunoSEQ multiplex PCR. The sample contains roughly 6,100 clones, approximately 30% of which appear only once. The sequencing sample was made of CD4+ T cells from cultured PBMCs. The gene calls are TRBV27 and TRBJ1-2; 9 nucleotides align to TRBD1. This TCR derives from a human patient who received a liver transplant. Part of the T cell pool may stem from the graft donor. CDR3 protein: CASHISGQGSFLARGYTF. The CDR3 region has the DNA TGTGCCAGCCATATCTCGGGACAGGGCTCTTTTTTGGCACGTGGCTACACCTTC.